The sequence of this TCR beta chain was determined in a study of blood T cell repertoires in COVID-19. As for the study in general: Acute and convalescent COVID-19 samples came from the United States, Italy and Spain. PBMCs, B-cell-depleted T cells, or T cells provided the cDNA or gDNA that made up the material.

Study processing details: Using reference gene primer amplification, nucleated cell counts were estimated. Sequenced by immunoSEQ multiplex PCR; TCRdb stores in-frame clones only, minus some. That table gives V, J and clone size, and the DNA gave D and trimming. The sample contains over 100,000 clones, about 85% of which appear only once. V was pared by 2 bases and J by 13 bases, with 15 bases between. CDR1 and CDR2 from the germline V gene are MNHNS and SASEGT. This CDR3 has 12 residues. The clonotype originates from an older man with acute or convalescent COVID-19. Source material: peripheral blood. This chain connects TRBV6-1 to TRBJ2-7, with D possibly being TRBD2 (6 bases). The DNA of the CDR3 is TGTGCCAGCAGTGAATCGGGGCGGGACTTATACTTC. Its protein product is CASSESGRDLYF.